This is a list of T cell receptor beta chains from one sample in a study of a mutant IDH1 vaccine in newly diagnosed glioma. The method was immunoSEQ multiplex PCR; TCRdb's version includes in-frame clones alone and lacks a portion of them. The sample contains 50,000 to 65,000 clones, roughly 80% of which appear only once. These receptors have no known antigen. The starting material was PBMCs, obtained from a glioma patient whose treatment included an IDH1 peptide vaccine. The receptors shown here come from a woman aged 45 to 65 with glioma. The CDR3 runs from the conserved cysteine through the conserved F or W. Fields, in order: V gene, J gene, clone size, D gene, CDR3 protein, CDR3 DNA. A D gene is named only where the DNA matches it firmly. Clone size is not always given. Where it is, it says once, few, many or a class for expanded clones.

v_call: TRBV7-2
j_call: TRBJ1-2
clone_size: -
d_call: -
cdr3_aa: CASSLAPSNYGYTF
cdr3_nt: TGTGCCAGCAGCTTAGCGCCATCTAACTATGGCTACACCTTC

v_call: TRBV28
j_call: TRBJ1-4
clone_size: -
d_call: -
cdr3_aa: CASRNHGTLNEKLFF
cdr3_nt: TGTGCCAGCAGGAACCACGGGACTCTTAATGAAAAACTGTTTTTT

v_call: TRBV2
j_call: TRBJ1-3
clone_size: -
d_call: -
cdr3_aa: CASSQRGANSGNTIYF
cdr3_nt: TGTGCCAGCAGCCAAAGGGGGGCCAACTCTGGAAACACCATATATTTT

v_call: TRBV6-1
j_call: TRBJ2-7
clone_size: once
d_call: -
cdr3_aa: CASRRQRVSYEQYF
cdr3_nt: TGTGCCAGCAGGAGGCAGAGGGTCTCCTACGAGCAGTACTTC

v_call: TRBV6-6
j_call: TRBJ1-1
clone_size: -
d_call: -
cdr3_aa: CASTYTGFDTEAFF
cdr3_nt: TGTGCCAGCACCTACACAGGGTTTGACACTGAAGCTTTCTTT

v_call: TRBV30
j_call: TRBJ1-1
clone_size: -
d_call: -
cdr3_aa: CALGGTEAFF
cdr3_nt: TGTGCCTTGGGGGGGACTGAAGCTTTCTTT

v_call: TRBV27
j_call: TRBJ2-5
clone_size: -
d_call: TRBD1
cdr3_aa: CASSLVGGEETQYF
cdr3_nt: TGTGCCAGCAGTTTAGTAGGGGGCGAGGAGACCCAGTACTTC

v_call: TRBV7-2
j_call: TRBJ2-7
clone_size: -
d_call: TRBD1
cdr3_aa: CASSPDLKQGAHEQYF
cdr3_nt: TGTGCCAGCAGCCCCGACCTCAAGCAGGGGGCTCACGAGCAGTACTTC

v_call: TRBV18
j_call: TRBJ2-1
clone_size: -
d_call: -
cdr3_aa: CASSPTRDNEQFF
cdr3_nt: TGTGCCAGCTCACCCACCAGGGACAATGAGCAGTTCTTC

v_call: TRBV9
j_call: TRBJ1-1
clone_size: -
d_call: -
cdr3_aa: CASSVEAVMNTEAFF
cdr3_nt: TGTGCCAGCAGCGTAGAAGCAGTGATGAACACTGAAGCTTTCTTT

v_call: TRBV6-6
j_call: TRBJ1-5
clone_size: -
d_call: -
cdr3_aa: CASSFGNSNQPQHF
cdr3_nt: TGTGCCAGCAGTTTCGGGAATAGCAATCAGCCCCAGCATTTT

v_call: TRBV5-5
j_call: TRBJ2-7
clone_size: -
d_call: TRBD1
cdr3_aa: CASSRDRDRAREQYF
cdr3_nt: TGTGCCAGCAGCCGCGACCGGGACAGGGCTCGGGAGCAGTACTTC

v_call: TRBV27
j_call: TRBJ2-5
clone_size: -
d_call: TRBD2
cdr3_aa: CASHPAGEETQYF
cdr3_nt: TGTGCCAGCCACCCTGCGGGGGAAGAGACCCAGTACTTC

v_call: TRBV29-1
j_call: TRBJ1-5
clone_size: few
d_call: -
cdr3_aa: CSVAAGGIEPQHF
cdr3_nt: TGCAGCGTTGCCGCGGGCGGAATCGAGCCCCAGCATTTT

v_call: TRBV7-7
j_call: TRBJ2-7
clone_size: -
d_call: -
cdr3_aa: CASSSHGGDCSRYF
cdr3_nt: TGTGCCAGCAGCTCTCACGGGGGTGACTGTAGTCGGTACTTC

v_call: TRBV2
j_call: TRBJ2-2
clone_size: few
d_call: -
cdr3_aa: CALLGPTGELFF
cdr3_nt: TGTGCCCTCTTAGGGCCCACCGGGGAGCTGTTTTTT

v_call: TRBV9
j_call: TRBJ2-7
clone_size: -
d_call: TRBD2
cdr3_aa: CASSPGTSGGYEQYF
cdr3_nt: TGTGCCAGCAGCCCGGGGACTAGCGGGGGATACGAGCAGTACTTC

v_call: TRBV29-1
j_call: TRBJ2-3
clone_size: -
d_call: -
cdr3_aa: CSVKPFGAGSTDTQYF
cdr3_nt: TGCAGCGTTAAACCCTTTGGGGCAGGTAGCACAGATACGCAGTATTTT

v_call: TRBV29-1
j_call: TRBJ1-5
clone_size: -
d_call: TRBD1
cdr3_aa: CSVQVGTGVDQPQHF
cdr3_nt: TGCAGCGTCCAAGTTGGGACAGGGGTCGATCAGCCCCAGCATTTT

v_call: TRBV18
j_call: TRBJ2-3
clone_size: once
d_call: TRBD1
cdr3_aa: CASSRTGGSDTQYF
cdr3_nt: TGTGCCAGCTCGCGGACAGGGGGGTCAGATACGCAGTATTTT

v_call: TRBV9
j_call: TRBJ1-1
clone_size: few
d_call: TRBD1
cdr3_aa: CASSYGTGANTEAFF
cdr3_nt: TGTGCCAGCAGCTACGGGACAGGAGCGAACACTGAAGCTTTCTTT

v_call: TRBV7-8
j_call: TRBJ2-7
clone_size: -
d_call: -
cdr3_aa: CASARTQYLLNYEQYF
cdr3_nt: TGTGCCAGCGCACGTACTCAGTACCTGCTAAACTACGAGCAGTACTTC

v_call: TRBV5-1
j_call: TRBJ2-7
clone_size: -
d_call: TRBD1
cdr3_aa: CASLPGQGAYEQYF
cdr3_nt: TGCGCCAGTTTGCCGGGACAGGGGGCCTACGAGCAGTACTTC

v_call: TRBV2
j_call: TRBJ1-5
clone_size: -
d_call: TRBD1
cdr3_aa: CASRGDREESNQPQHF
cdr3_nt: TGTGCCAGCAGGGGGGACAGGGAAGAAAGCAATCAGCCCCAGCATTTT

v_call: TRBV6-6
j_call: TRBJ1-1
clone_size: -
d_call: TRBD1
cdr3_aa: CASTMGQGAVNTEAFF
cdr3_nt: TGTGCCAGCACTATGGGACAGGGGGCGGTCAACACTGAAGCTTTCTTT

v_call: TRBV18
j_call: TRBJ1-1
clone_size: -
d_call: TRBD1
cdr3_aa: CASSPMGQGVTEAFF
cdr3_nt: TGTGCCAGCTCACCAATGGGCCAGGGGGTCACTGAAGCTTTCTTT

v_call: TRBV27
j_call: TRBJ1-5
clone_size: -
d_call: -
cdr3_aa: CASSLLGNQPQHF
cdr3_nt: TGTGCCAGCAGTTTATTAGGAAATCAGCCCCAGCATTTT

v_call: TRBV21-1
j_call: TRBJ1-5
clone_size: once
d_call: -
cdr3_aa: CASSPPGQGAYSNQPQHF
cdr3_nt: TGTGCCAGCAGCCCTCCCGGACAGGGGGCTTATAGCAATCAGCCCCAGCATTTT

v_call: TRBV20-1
j_call: TRBJ2-1
clone_size: -
d_call: -
cdr3_aa: CSAKGTNEQFF
cdr3_nt: TGCAGTGCTAAGGGAACCAATGAGCAGTTCTTC

v_call: TRBV11-3
j_call: TRBJ1-6
clone_size: -
d_call: TRBD1
cdr3_aa: CASSLTGGLNSPLHF
cdr3_nt: TGTGCCAGCAGCTTAACAGGGGGCTTGAATTCACCCCTCCACTTT

v_call: TRBV25-1
j_call: TRBJ2-7
clone_size: -
d_call: -
cdr3_aa: CASRGGLSSYEQYF
cdr3_nt: TGTGCCAGCAGGGGGGGTTTAAGCTCCTACGAGCAGTACTTC

v_call: TRBV9
j_call: TRBJ2-5
clone_size: -
d_call: -
cdr3_aa: CASSVVGLGGPETQYF
cdr3_nt: TGTGCCAGCAGCGTAGTGGGGTTAGGGGGGCCGGAGACCCAGTACTTC

v_call: TRBV18
j_call: TRBJ1-5
clone_size: -
d_call: -
cdr3_aa: CASSPQDGARQPQHF
cdr3_nt: TGTGCCAGCTCACCCCAAGACGGGGCGAGACAGCCCCAGCATTTT

v_call: TRBV5-1
j_call: TRBJ2-2
clone_size: -
d_call: -
cdr3_aa: CASSLTELLAGELFF
cdr3_nt: TGCGCCAGCAGTTTAACAGAGCTACTGGCCGGGGAGCTGTTTTTT